This is a list of T cell receptor beta chains from one sample in a study of T cell responses to AZD1222 COVID-19 vaccine. Clones were sequenced by immunoSEQ multiplex PCR, and TCRdb holds only the in-frame ones, with some missing. The sample has about 120,000 clones; roughly 91% are singletons. The sample in question was peripheral blood, obtained 28 days after the second AZD1222 dose. The receptors derive from an adult who received the AZD1222 COVID-19 vaccine. CDR3s leave out the opening cysteine and the closing phenylalanine or tryptophan. Each record gives: V gene, CDR3 protein.

v_gene: TRBV5-1
CDR3aa: ASSLSESSEQF

v_gene: TRBV19
CDR3aa: ASSIQSGSHYGYT

v_gene: TRBV5-4
CDR3aa: ASSSRGYTEAF

v_gene: TRBV6-2/TRBV6-3
CDR3aa: ASSYPGTDVQETQY

v_gene: TRBV5-1
CDR3aa: ASSLVAAAYGYT

v_gene: TRBV21-1
CDR3aa: ASSKGDSFNEQF

v_gene: TRBV7-2
CDR3aa: ASSLITLDTQY

v_gene: TRBV18
CDR3aa: ASSPMGLPGGTQY

v_gene: TRBV3-1/TRBV3-2
CDR3aa: ASSQHSIETQY

v_gene: TRBV11-3
CDR3aa: ASSTRLGTSRDYEQY

v_gene: TRBV30
CDR3aa: AWSRQGAGEQY

v_gene: TRBV6-2/TRBV6-3
CDR3aa: ASSYPLNEQY

v_gene: TRBV27
CDR3aa: ASRGTGVHEQY

v_gene: TRBV25-1
CDR3aa: ASRSPPGAVLSTDTQY

v_gene: TRBV7-3
CDR3aa: ASSLGLRDTQY

v_gene: TRBV30
CDR3aa: ACSWSYEQY

v_gene: TRBV6-2/TRBV6-3
CDR3aa: ASSYPDSRGRETQY

v_gene: TRBV5-1
CDR3aa: ASSQNEAGRGYT

v_gene: TRBV5-1
CDR3aa: ASTGTGSTEAF

v_gene: TRBV7-9
CDR3aa: ASSLGTGITDTQY

v_gene: TRBV30
CDR3aa: AWIRTDLNYGYT

v_gene: TRBV19
CDR3aa: ASSIPSQGEKLF

v_gene: TRBV29-1
CDR3aa: SVDERTPSTEAF

v_gene: TRBV7-2
CDR3aa: ASSLGLAGGDTQY

v_gene: TRBV3-1/TRBV3-2
CDR3aa: ASSHRGGEKLF

v_gene: TRBV11-2
CDR3aa: ASSSYLETSGTDTQY

v_gene: TRBV19
CDR3aa: ASSMGSATNEKLF

v_gene: TRBV19
CDR3aa: ASSDGQTNQPQH

v_gene: TRBV7-2
CDR3aa: ASSLALRIGNQPQH

v_gene: TRBV19
CDR3aa: ASSENTGTGFSPGELF

v_gene: TRBV9
CDR3aa: ASSSQRGGYT

v_gene: TRBV5-6
CDR3aa: ASSLWTGFGTGELF

v_gene: TRBV4-3
CDR3aa: ASSQDSVSHGGNGYT

v_gene: TRBV5-4
CDR3aa: ASSSRTLQETQY

v_gene: TRBV7-9
CDR3aa: ASSLVLNSGANVLT

v_gene: TRBV9
CDR3aa: ASSVAFGREQY

v_gene: TRBV5-4
CDR3aa: ASSLGLTGEF

v_gene: TRBV7-9
CDR3aa: ASSLFSYEQY

v_gene: TRBV2
CDR3aa: ASLLGWGTDTQY